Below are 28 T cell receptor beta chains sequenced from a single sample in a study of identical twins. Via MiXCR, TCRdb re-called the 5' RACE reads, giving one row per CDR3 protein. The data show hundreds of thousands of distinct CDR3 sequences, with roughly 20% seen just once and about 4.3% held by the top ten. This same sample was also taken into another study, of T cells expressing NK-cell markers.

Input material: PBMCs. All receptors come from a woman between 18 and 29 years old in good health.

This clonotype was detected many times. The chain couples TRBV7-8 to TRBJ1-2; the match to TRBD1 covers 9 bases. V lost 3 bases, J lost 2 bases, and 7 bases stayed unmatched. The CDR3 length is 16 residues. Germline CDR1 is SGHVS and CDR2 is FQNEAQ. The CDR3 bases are TGTGCCAGCAGCTTGGGGACAGGGATTGGGAACTATGGCTACACCTTC. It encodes CASSLGTGIGNYGYTF.

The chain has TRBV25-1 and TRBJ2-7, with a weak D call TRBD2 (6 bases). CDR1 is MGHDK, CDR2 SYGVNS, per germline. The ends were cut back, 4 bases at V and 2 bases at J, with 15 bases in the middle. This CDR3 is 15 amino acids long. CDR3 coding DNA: TGTGCCAGCAGTGTAACTGGGGGGTCTACCTACGAGCAGTACTTC. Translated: CASSVTGGSTYEQYF.

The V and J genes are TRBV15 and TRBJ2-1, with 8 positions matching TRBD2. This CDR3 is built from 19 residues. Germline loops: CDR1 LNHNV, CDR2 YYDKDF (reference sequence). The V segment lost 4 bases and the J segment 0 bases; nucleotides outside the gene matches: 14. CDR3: CATSTSVLAGEGSYNEQFF. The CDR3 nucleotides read TGTGCCACCAGCACGTCTGTGCTAGCGGGCGAAGGCTCCTACAATGAGCAGTTCTTC.

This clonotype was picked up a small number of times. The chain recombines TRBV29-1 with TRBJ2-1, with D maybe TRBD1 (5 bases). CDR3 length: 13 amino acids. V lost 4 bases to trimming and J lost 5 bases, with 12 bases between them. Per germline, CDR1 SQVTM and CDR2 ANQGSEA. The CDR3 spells CSVGRQGNNEQFF. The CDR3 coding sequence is TGCAGCGTTGGTCGTCAGGGCAACAATGAGCAGTTCTTC.

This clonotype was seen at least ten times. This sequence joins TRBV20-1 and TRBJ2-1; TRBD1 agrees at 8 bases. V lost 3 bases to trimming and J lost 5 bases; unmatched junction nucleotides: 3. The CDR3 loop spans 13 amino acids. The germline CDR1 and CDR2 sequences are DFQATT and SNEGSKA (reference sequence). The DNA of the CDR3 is TGCAGTGCTAGTAGGACAGGGAACAATGAGCAGTTCTTC. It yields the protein CSASRTGNNEQFF.

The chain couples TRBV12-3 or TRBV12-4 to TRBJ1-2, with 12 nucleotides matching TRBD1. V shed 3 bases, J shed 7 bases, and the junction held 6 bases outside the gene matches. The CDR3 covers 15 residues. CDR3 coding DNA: TGTGCCAGCAGTTTTTTGGGGACAGGGGGCTCTGGCTACACCTTC. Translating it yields CASSFLGTGGSGYTF.

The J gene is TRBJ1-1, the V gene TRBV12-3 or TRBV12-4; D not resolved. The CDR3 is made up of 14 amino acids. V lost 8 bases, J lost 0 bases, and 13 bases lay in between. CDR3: CASRAALLNTEAFF. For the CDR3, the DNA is TGTGCCAGCCGGGCAGCTCTTTTGAACACTGAAGCTTTCTTT.

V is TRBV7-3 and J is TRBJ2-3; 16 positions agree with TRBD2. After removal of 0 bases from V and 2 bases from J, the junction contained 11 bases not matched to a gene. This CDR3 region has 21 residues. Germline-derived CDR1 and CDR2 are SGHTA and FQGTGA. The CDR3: CASSLTGTSGGAQGFTDTQYF. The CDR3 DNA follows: TGTGCCAGCAGCTTAACCGGGACTAGCGGGGGGGCTCAAGGATTCACAGATACGCAGTATTTT.

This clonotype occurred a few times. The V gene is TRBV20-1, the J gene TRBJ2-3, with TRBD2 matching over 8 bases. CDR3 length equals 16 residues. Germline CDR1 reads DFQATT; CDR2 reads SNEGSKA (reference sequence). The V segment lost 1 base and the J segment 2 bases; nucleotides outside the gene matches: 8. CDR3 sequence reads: CSARVPSGGNTDTQYF. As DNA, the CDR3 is TGCAGTGCTAGAGTCCCCAGCGGGGGAAACACAGATACGCAGTATTTT.

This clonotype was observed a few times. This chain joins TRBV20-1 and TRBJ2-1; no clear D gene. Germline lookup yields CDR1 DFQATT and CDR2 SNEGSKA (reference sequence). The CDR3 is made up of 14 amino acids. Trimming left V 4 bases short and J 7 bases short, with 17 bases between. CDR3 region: CSAIRVGGANEQFF. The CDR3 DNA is TGCAGTGCTATCCGGGTAGGCGGAGCGAATGAGCAGTTCTTC.

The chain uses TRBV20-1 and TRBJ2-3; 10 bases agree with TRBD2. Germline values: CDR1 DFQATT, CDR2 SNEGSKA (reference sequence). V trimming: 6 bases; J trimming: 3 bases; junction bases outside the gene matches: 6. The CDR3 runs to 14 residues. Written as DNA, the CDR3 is TGCAGTGCGGCCCTAGCGGGAGCGACAGATACGCAGTATTTT. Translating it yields CSAALAGATDTQYF.

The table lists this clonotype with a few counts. The CDR3 DNA is TGTGCCAGCAGCCCTAGAACCACTAGCGGGAGTCGACCGCAGTATTTT. Translating it yields CASSPRTTSGSRPQYF. The chain recombines TRBV6-2 or TRBV6-3 with TRBJ2-3, with 11 positions matching TRBD2. This CDR3 is 16 amino acids long. The V gene's germline CDR1 is MNHEY and CDR2 SVGEGT. The V segment lost 6 bases and the J segment 10 bases; nucleotides outside the gene matches: 15.

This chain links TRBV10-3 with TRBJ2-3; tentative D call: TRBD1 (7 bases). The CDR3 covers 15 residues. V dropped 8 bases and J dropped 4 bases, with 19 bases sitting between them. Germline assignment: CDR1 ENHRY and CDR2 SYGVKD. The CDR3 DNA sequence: TGTGCCATCTTGTTGGAGGGGGCCCGGTCAGATACGCAGTATTTT. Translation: CAILLEGARSDTQYF.

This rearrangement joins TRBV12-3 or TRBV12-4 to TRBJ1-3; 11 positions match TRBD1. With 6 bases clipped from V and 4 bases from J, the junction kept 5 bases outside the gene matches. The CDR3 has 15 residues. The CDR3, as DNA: TGTGCCAGCAGGCAGGACAGGGGGCCAGGAAACACCATATATTTT. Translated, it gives CASRQDRGPGNTIYF.

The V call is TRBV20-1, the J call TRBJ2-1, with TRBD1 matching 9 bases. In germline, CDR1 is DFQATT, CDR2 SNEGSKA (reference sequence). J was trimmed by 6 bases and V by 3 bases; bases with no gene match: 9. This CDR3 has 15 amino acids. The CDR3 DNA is TGCAGTGCTAGGCACCCGGGACAGGGTTCCAATGAGCAGTTCTTC. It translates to CSARHPGQGSNEQFF.

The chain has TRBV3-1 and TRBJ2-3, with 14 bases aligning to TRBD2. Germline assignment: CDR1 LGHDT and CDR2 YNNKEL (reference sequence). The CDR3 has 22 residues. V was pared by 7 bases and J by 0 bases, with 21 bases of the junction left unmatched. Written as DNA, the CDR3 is TGTGCCAGCACCCCAACCGACCGACTAGCGGGAGGGCCTGGATCTAGCACAGATACGCAGTATTTT. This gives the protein CASTPTDRLAGGPGSSTDTQYF.

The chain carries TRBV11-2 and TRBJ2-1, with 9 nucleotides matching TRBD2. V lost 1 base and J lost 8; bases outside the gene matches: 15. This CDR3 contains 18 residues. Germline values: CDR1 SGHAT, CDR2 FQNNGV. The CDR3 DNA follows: TGTGCCAGCAGCTTAGGCCTAGCGGGATTTTTTCTGTTGGATGAGCAGTTCTTC. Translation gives CASSLGLAGFFLLDEQFF.

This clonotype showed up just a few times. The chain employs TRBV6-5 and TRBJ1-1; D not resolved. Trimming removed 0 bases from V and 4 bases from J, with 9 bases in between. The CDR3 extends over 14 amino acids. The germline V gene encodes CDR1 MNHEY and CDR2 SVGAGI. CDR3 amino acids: CASSYSGWATEAFF. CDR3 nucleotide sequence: TGTGCCAGCAGTTACTCGGGGTGGGCCACTGAAGCTTTCTTT.

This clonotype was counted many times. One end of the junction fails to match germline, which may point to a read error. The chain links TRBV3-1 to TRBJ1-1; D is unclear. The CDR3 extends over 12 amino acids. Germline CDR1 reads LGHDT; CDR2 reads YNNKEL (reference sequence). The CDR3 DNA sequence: TGCGCCAGCAGCCAAGATCACACTGAAGCTTTCTTT. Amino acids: CASSQDHTEAFF.

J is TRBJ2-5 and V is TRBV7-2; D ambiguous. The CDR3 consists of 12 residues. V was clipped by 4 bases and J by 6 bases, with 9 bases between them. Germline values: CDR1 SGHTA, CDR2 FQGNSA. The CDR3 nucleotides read TGTGCCAGCAGCTCCCACCTAAAGACCCAGTACTTC. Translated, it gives CASSSHLKTQYF.

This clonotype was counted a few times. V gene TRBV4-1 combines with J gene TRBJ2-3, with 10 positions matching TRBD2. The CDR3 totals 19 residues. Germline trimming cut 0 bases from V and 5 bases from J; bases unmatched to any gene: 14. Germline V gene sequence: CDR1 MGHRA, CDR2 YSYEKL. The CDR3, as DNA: TGCGCCAGCAGCCAAGAAGTCGGTCCACTAGCGGGACGGGGAGATACGCAGTATTTT. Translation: CASSQEVGPLAGRGDTQYF.

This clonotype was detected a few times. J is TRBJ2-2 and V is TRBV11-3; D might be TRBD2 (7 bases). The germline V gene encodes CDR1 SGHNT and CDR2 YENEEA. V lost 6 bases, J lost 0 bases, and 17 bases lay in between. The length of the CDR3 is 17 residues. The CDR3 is CASRYRGGFSNTGELFF. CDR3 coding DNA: TGTGCCAGCAGATATAGGGGGGGGTTTTCGAACACCGGGGAGCTGTTTTTT.

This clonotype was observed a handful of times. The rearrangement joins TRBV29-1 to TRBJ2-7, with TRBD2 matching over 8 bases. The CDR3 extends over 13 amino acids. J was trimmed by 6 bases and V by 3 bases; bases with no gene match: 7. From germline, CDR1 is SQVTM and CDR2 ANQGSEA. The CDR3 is CSVDRAGGPEQYF. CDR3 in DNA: TGCAGCGTTGATCGGGCGGGGGGCCCCGAGCAGTACTTC.

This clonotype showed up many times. DNA for the CDR3: TGTGCCAGCAGCCGGGGCGATAACACTGAAGCTTTCTTT. This encodes CASSRGDNTEAFF. The J gene is TRBJ1-1, the V gene TRBV3-1; maybe TRBD1 (5 bases). This CDR3 has 13 residues. Germline V gene sequence: CDR1 LGHDT, CDR2 YNNKEL (reference sequence). V was clipped by 4 bases and J by 2 bases, with 8 bases between them. Drawing the rest from reference TRBV3-1 and TRBJ1-1, the complete variable domain is DTAVSQTPKYLVTQMGNDKSIKCEQNLGHDTMYWYKQDSKKFLKIMFSYNNKELIINETVPNRFSPKSPDKAHLNLHINSLELGDSAVYFCASSRGDNTEAFFGQGTRLTVV.

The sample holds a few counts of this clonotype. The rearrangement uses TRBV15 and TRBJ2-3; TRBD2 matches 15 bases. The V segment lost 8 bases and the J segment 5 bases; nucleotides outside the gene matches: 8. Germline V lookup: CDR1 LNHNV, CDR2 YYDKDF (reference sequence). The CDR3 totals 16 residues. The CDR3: CATRGLAGGRGDTQYF. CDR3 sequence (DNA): TGTGCCACCCGAGGACTAGCGGGGGGGCGTGGAGATACGCAGTATTTT.

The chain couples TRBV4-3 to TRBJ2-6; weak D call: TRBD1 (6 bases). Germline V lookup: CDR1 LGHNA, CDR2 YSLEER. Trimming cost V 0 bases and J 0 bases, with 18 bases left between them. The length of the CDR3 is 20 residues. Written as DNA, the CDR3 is TGCGCCAGCAGCCAAGATCGCCCAGGACAGCCTTTCTCTGGGGCCAACGTCCTGACTTTC. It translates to CASSQDRPGQPFSGANVLTF.

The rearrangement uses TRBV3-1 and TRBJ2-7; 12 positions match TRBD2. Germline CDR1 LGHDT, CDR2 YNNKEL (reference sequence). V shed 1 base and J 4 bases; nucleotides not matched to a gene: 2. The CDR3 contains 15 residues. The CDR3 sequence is CASSQGTSGAYEQYF. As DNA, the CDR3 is TGTGCCAGCAGCCAAGGGACTAGCGGGGCTTACGAGCAGTACTTC.

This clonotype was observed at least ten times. The CDR3 region has the DNA TGTGCCAGCAGTGCTGGGGTGATGGCCCAGCATTTT. Its translation: CASSAGVMAQHF. The V gene is TRBV2, the J gene TRBJ1-5, with no clear D. Between the trimmed V and J ends, which lost 4 bases and 11 bases, there was a span of 12 bases. This CDR3 spans 12 amino acids. Germline-derived CDR1 and CDR2 are SNHLY and FYNNEI. The full variable domain, rest sourced from reference TRBV2 and TRBJ1-5, is EPEVTQTPSHQVTQMGQEVILRCVPISNHLYFYWYRQILGQKVEFLVSFYNNEISEKSEIFDDQFSVERPDGSNFTLKIRSTKLEDSAMYFCASSAGVMAQHFGDGTRLSIL.